This TCR beta chain was documented in a study of cytomegalovirus exposure and HLA in healthy donors. The CDR3 is 13 amino acids. Germline CDR1 reads KGHSH; CDR2 reads LQKENI. The V gene end was trimmed by 6 bases and the J gene end by 2 bases; junction bases not matched to a gene: 3. The repertoire was sequenced with immunoSEQ multiplex PCR; TCRdb's copy has only in-frame clones and lacks some. The sample contains around 58,000 clones, roughly 90% of which appear only once. Study-level results: Clusters of TCRs from the first cohort tended to co-occur in the 100 to 150 validation repertoires (as a later analysis found). Cytomegalovirus status was reportedly diagnosed by the classifier with high sensitivity and specificity.

For this clone: The antigen remains undetermined.

The chain combines TRBV18 with TRBJ1-1; 7 nucleotides align to TRBD1. What was sequenced was PBMCs. The TCR was taken from a woman aged 18-29 years in good health and CMV-seronegative. This CDR3 is CASSGQANTEAFF. The CDR3 coding sequence is TGTGCCAGCTCCGGACAGGCAAACACTGAAGCTTTCTTT.